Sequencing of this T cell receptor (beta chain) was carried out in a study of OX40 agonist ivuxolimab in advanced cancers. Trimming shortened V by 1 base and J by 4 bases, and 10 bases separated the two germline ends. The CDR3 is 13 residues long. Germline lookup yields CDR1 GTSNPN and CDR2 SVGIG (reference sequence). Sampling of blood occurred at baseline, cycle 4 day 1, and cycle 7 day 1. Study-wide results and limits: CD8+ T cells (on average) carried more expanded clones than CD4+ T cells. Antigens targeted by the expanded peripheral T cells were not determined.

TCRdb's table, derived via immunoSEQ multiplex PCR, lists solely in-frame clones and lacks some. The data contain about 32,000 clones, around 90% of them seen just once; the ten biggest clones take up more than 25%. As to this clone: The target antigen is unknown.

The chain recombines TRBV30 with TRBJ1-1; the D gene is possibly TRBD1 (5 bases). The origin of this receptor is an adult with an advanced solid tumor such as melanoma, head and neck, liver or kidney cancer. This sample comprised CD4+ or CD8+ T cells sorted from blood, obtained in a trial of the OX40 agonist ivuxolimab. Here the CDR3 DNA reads TGTGCCTGGAGTGGACAGACCTCCACTGAAGCTTTCTTT. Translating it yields CAWSGQTSTEAFF.